This TCR beta chain appears in the sequencing data of a study of T-cell memory formation after mild COVID-19. General observations from the study: CM and EM subsets held most contracting CD4+ clones; EMRA held CD8+ ones. The authors left the SARS-CoV-2 specificity of second-wave clones peaking on day 37 unconfirmed.

This CDR3 has 13 residues. V was shortened by 10 bases and J by 6 bases, with 15 bases between the two germline ends. Looked up from germline, CDR1 is MNHEY and CDR2 is SVGEGT. With respect to this clonotype: Antigen specificity is unknown.

A 5'RACE reaction primed in the constant segment made cDNA libraries of TCR alpha and TCR beta, and these carried sample barcodes and UMIs. One entry per CDR3 protein, called by TCRdb with MiXCR from the 5' RACE reads. This repertoire shows about 340,000 distinct CDR3 sequences, around 14% found once; its top ten account for around a fifth. The sequence derives from a man aged 18 to 29 who had mild COVID-19 (a few samples of this study predate the infection). Cell type and time point are not known. J is TRBJ1-4 and V is TRBV6-2 or TRBV6-3, with D unresolved. Material: PBMCs or a T cell subset sorted from them (not recorded which). The CDR3 nucleotides read TGTGCCACCTCTCGCAGGCCTCATGAAAAACTGTTTTTT. It yields the protein CATSRRPHEKLFF.